What follows are 11 T cell receptor beta chains derived from one specimen sequenced in a study of blood T cells in healthy people across ages. A second PCR, run for roughly 7 to 12 cycles, used a sample-barcoded 5' primer plus a J-beta primer mix. TCRdb re-analysed the 5' RACE reads in MiXCR, keeping a single row per CDR3 protein. The table includes more than 1.4 million distinct CDR3 sequences, approximately 42% detected once. Material: blood. The receptors were sampled from a woman aged 18-35 years in good health.

The V gene is TRBV19, the J gene TRBJ2-7; D assignment may be TRBD1 or TRBD2 (5 bases each). The CDR3 consists of 14 residues. Germline-derived CDR1 and CDR2 are LNHDA and SQIVND (reference sequence). V was shortened by 4 bases and J by 2 bases, with 12 bases between the two germline ends. CDR3 in amino acids: CASSNRDGAYEQYF. As DNA, the CDR3 is TGTGCCAGTAGTAACCGGGACGGAGCCTACGAGCAGTACTTC.

The chain uses TRBV4-2 and TRBJ2-7; 8 nucleotides agree with TRBD2. J lost 2 bases, V lost 1 base, and 4 bases had no gene match. Germline lookup yields CDR1 LGHNA and CDR2 YNFKEQ. This CDR3 has 15 amino acids. The CDR3 loop is CASSQGSGATYEQYF. The CDR3 DNA reads TGTGCCAGCAGCCAAGGTAGCGGGGCCACCTACGAGCAGTACTTC.

This clonotype has a handful of counts. This chain joins TRBV7-2 and TRBJ2-5; D gene uncertain. The DNA end is more similar to TRBJ2-7, so the J call may be wrong. In germline, CDR1 is SGHTA, CDR2 FQGNSA. The CDR3 length is 13 residues. CDR3 DNA sequence: TGTGCCAGCAGCGTAAATTTGGTTTACGAGCAGTACTTC. It is translated as CASSVNLVYEQYF.

J is TRBJ2-2 and V is TRBV10-1; TRBD2 aligns across 9 bases. The germline gives CDR1 WNHNN, CDR2 SYGVQD (reference sequence). This CDR3 is built from 14 residues. The V gene end was trimmed by 5 bases and the J gene end by 3 bases; junction bases not matched to a gene: 1. CDR3 in DNA: TGCGCCAGCAGTAGACTAGCGGACACCGGGGAGCTGTTTTTT. Translating it yields CASSRLADTGELFF.

This chain uses TRBV20-1 with TRBJ2-7; D gene uncertain. The CDR3 covers 16 residues. Per germline, CDR1 DFQATT and CDR2 SNEGSKA (reference sequence). V was shortened by 0 bases and J by 7 bases, with 22 bases between the two germline ends. The CDR3 protein is CSARDFGKESYNEQYF. DNA of the CDR3: TGCAGTGCTAGAGACTTTGGGAAGGAGTCCTACAATGAGCAGTACTTC.

V is TRBV3-1 and J is TRBJ2-7, with 8 bases fitting TRBD2. The CDR3 loop spans 16 amino acids. Germline CDR1 is LGHDT and CDR2 is YNNKEL (reference sequence). After removal of 2 bases from V and 6 bases from J, the junction contained 12 bases not matched to a gene. CDR3 nucleotide sequence: TGTGCCAGCAGCCAAACTAATCGGGGGGGCCGAATCGAGCAGTACTTC. Amino acids: CASSQTNRGGRIEQYF.

This sequence joins TRBV20-1 and TRBJ2-1; D call uncertain. The CDR3 spans 12 residues. The V end was cut by 4 bases, the J end by 6 bases, with 10 bases between. In germline, CDR1 is DFQATT, CDR2 SNEGSKA (reference sequence). Written as DNA, the CDR3 is TGCAGTGCTAACGGGCCACTCAATGAGCAGTTCTTC. Protein sequence: CSANGPLNEQFF.

The chain is built from TRBV15 and TRBJ2-7, with 10 bases that match TRBD1. CDR3 size: 16 residues. V lost 3 bases to trimming and J lost 3 bases; unmatched junction nucleotides: 8. Germline CDR1 reads LNHNV; CDR2 reads YYDKDF (reference sequence). The CDR3 DNA reads TGTGCCACCAGCAGCCGGGACAGGGGTCCTTTCTACGAGCAGTACTTC. It specifies CATSSRDRGPFYEQYF.

The chain recombines TRBV12-3 or TRBV12-4 with TRBJ1-2; 8 bases are a match to TRBD1. V shed 0 bases, J shed 8 bases, and the junction held 5 bases outside the gene matches. The length of the CDR3 is 14 residues. CDR3 bases: TGTGCCAGCAGTTTAGCGTCCAGGGGGCAAGGCTACACCTTC. This translates into CASSLASRGQGYTF.

In its sample, this clonotype was seen a few times. This sequence joins TRBV20-1 and TRBJ1-2; TRBD1 aligns across 12 bases. The germline CDR1 and CDR2 sequences are DFQATT and SNEGSKA (reference sequence). Trimming at V came to 4 bases and at J to 4 bases, leaving 4 bases not matched to a gene. The CDR3 is made up of 14 amino acids. DNA for the CDR3: TGCAGTGCTATGGGACAGGGGGCCGGCTATGGCTACACCTTC. Translating it yields CSAMGQGAGYGYTF.

This clonotype has more than one count but fewer than ten. The rearrangement joins TRBV5-5 to TRBJ2-5; unclear D gene. Trimming took 2 bases from V and 11 from J, leaving 13 bases between them. CDR3 size: 12 residues. Germline V lookup: CDR1 SGHKS, CDR2 YYEKEE (reference sequence). The CDR3 reads CASSLHVGEQYF. DNA for the CDR3: TGTGCCAGCAGCTTACACGTCGGTGAGCAGTACTTC.